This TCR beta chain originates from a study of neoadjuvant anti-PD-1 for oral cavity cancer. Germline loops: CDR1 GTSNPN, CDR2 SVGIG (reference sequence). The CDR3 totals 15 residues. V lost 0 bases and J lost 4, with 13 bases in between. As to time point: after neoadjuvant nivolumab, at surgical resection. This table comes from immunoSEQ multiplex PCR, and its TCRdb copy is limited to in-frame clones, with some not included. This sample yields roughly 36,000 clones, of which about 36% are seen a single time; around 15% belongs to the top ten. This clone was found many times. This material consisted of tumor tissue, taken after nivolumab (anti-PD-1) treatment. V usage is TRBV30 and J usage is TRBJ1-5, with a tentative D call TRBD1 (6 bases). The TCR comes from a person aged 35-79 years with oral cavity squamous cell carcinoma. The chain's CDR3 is CAWSVLDSRNQPQHF. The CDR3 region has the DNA TGTGCCTGGAGTGTACTGGACAGTCGGAATCAGCCCCAGCATTTT.